The 8 T cell receptor beta chains below were found in one sample sequenced in a study of T-cell reconstitution after alpha-beta-depleted transplantation in children. Unique molecular identifiers were built into the TCRbeta library. MiXCR, run by TCRdb on the PCR reads, gives a single entry per CDR3 protein. This repertoire shows around 78,000 distinct CDR3 sequences, roughly 13% found once; its top ten account for 25% to 30%. The source was PBMCs, mostly from graft donor cells, collected 180 days after TCRalphabeta/CD19-depleted stem cell transplant. Source of these receptors: a male patient aged 2-10 years who had a stem cell transplant for acute lymphoblastic leukemia, so the T cells may come from the graft donor.

This clonotype was observed at least ten times. The V call is TRBV5-1, the J call TRBJ2-5, with 9 bases fitting TRBD1. The CDR3 consists of 14 residues. The J segment lost 4 bases and the V segment lost 3 bases, leaving 4 bases of the junction unmatched. The germline V gene has CDR1 SGHRS and CDR2 YFSETQ. As DNA, the CDR3 is TGCGCCAGCAGCTCGGACAGGGGAGGAGAGACCCAGTACTTC. Its protein product is CASSSDRGGETQYF.

This clonotype was counted a few times. The chain joins TRBV5-1 to TRBJ2-5; 7 nucleotides align to TRBD1. CDR1 SGHRS and CDR2 YFSETQ come from the germline V gene. The V gene end was trimmed by 1 base and the J gene end by 7 bases; junction bases not matched to a gene: 7. The CDR3 has 14 amino acids. This chain's CDR3 is CASSLRGGSGTQYF. Here the CDR3 DNA reads TGCGCCAGCAGCTTGAGAGGGGGCTCGGGGACCCAGTACTTC.

The rearrangement uses TRBV24-1 and TRBJ2-1; 8 bases align to TRBD1. The CDR3 has 15 amino acids. V lost 4 bases to trimming and J lost 4 bases; unmatched junction nucleotides: 5. Germline V gives CDR1 KGHDR, CDR2 SFDVKD. CDR3 residues: CATSDMGQAYNEQFF. In DNA form, the CDR3 reads TGTGCCACCAGTGACATGGGACAGGCTTACAATGAGCAGTTCTTC.

This clonotype was found a few times. The V call is TRBV7-2, the J call TRBJ2-5; 11 nucleotides align to TRBD2. The CDR3 totals 16 residues. V shed 6 bases and J 2 bases; nucleotides not matched to a gene: 8. Germline CDR1 SGHTA, CDR2 FQGNSA. CDR3 bases: TGTGCCAGCAGTTTTTTAGCGGGAGGGCTTCAAGAGACCCAGTACTTC. Amino acid sequence: CASSFLAGGLQETQYF. The full variable domain, completed using reference TRBV7-2 and TRBJ2-5, is GAGVSQSPSNKVTEKGKDVELRCDPISGHTALYWYRQSLGQGLEFLIYFQGNSAPDKSGLPSDRFSAERTGGSVSTLTIQRTQQEDSAVYLCASSFLAGGLQETQYFGPGTRLLVL.

This clonotype was picked up many times. The V gene is TRBV5-5, the J gene TRBJ2-2, with a possible D match to TRBD2 (5 bases). CDR1 and CDR2 (germline): SGHKS, YYEKEE (reference sequence). V lost 3 bases, J lost 10 bases, and 13 bases lay in between. The CDR3 length is 13 residues. CDR3 sequence reads: CASSSPGSVELFF. CDR3 sequence (DNA): TGTGCCAGCAGCTCCCCTGGGAGTGTGGAGCTGTTTTTT.

This clonotype showed up just a few times. The chain is built from TRBV12-3 or TRBV12-4 and TRBJ1-2; the D gene is possibly TRBD1 (5 bases). Trimming took 6 bases from V and 4 from J, leaving 15 bases between them. The CDR3 contains 14 residues. The CDR3: CASRALGTAYGYTF. The CDR3 DNA sequence: TGTGCCAGCAGGGCCCTCGGGACCGCCTATGGCTACACCTTC.

This clonotype was counted only a few times. The junction differs from germline at one of its ends, possibly a read error. The chain recombines TRBV12-3 or TRBV12-4 with TRBJ1-6; D gene unclear. The CDR3 covers 13 residues. This CDR3 is CASSLVYDSPLHF. The CDR3 DNA follows: TGTGCCAGCAGTTTGGTCTATGATTCACCCCTCCACTTT.

This clonotype was detected only a few times. The V call is TRBV9, the J call TRBJ2-1; the D gene is possibly TRBD2 (6 bases). V lost 4 bases and J 5 bases, leaving 16 bases between the germline ends. The CDR3 covers 15 residues. CDR1 SGDLS and CDR2 YYNGEE come from the germline V gene. The CDR3 loop reads CASSPRVSGHNEQFF. CDR3 sequence (DNA): TGTGCCAGCAGCCCCCGGGTTAGCGGCCACAATGAGCAGTTCTTC.